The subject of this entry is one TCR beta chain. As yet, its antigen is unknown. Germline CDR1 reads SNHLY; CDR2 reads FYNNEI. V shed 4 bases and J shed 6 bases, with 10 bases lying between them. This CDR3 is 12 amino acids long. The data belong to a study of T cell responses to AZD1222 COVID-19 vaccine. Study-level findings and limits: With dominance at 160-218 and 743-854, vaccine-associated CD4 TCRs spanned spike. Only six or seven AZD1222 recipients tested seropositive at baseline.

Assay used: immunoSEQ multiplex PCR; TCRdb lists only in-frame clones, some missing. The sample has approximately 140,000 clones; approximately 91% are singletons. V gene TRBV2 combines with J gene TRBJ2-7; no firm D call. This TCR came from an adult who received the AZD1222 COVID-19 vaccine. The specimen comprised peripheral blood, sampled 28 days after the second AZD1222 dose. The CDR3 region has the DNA TGTGCCAGCAGTGGGACCTTACTCGAGCAGTACTTC. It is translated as CASSGTLLEQYF.